Sequencing of this TCR beta chain was carried out in a study of OX40 agonist ivuxolimab in advanced cancers. Study-wide points: The antigens recognized by the expanded peripheral T cells, that is their antigen specificity, were not determined.

Baseline was the first blood sampling point, followed by cycle 4 day 1 and cycle 7 day 1. Measured with immunoSEQ multiplex PCR; TCRdb has only the in-frame clones, and not every one. The data show tens of thousands of clones, 89% seen once. This clone was seen once. Its antigen is unidentified. V trimming: 1 base; J trimming: 6 bases; junction bases outside the gene matches: 11. CDR3 length: 16 residues. Germline CDR1 and CDR2: MGHRA and YSYEKL. This chain joins TRBV4-1 and TRBJ2-7; 8 bases are shared with TRBD2. The source was CD4+ or CD8+ T cells sorted from blood, collected in a trial of the OX40 agonist ivuxolimab. This receptor was taken from an adult with an advanced solid tumor such as melanoma, head and neck, liver or kidney cancer. CDR3 coding DNA: TGCGCCAGCAGCCAAGGCCCCGGAGCGGGAGACGGCGAGCAGTACTTC. It yields the protein CASSQGPGAGDGEQYF.